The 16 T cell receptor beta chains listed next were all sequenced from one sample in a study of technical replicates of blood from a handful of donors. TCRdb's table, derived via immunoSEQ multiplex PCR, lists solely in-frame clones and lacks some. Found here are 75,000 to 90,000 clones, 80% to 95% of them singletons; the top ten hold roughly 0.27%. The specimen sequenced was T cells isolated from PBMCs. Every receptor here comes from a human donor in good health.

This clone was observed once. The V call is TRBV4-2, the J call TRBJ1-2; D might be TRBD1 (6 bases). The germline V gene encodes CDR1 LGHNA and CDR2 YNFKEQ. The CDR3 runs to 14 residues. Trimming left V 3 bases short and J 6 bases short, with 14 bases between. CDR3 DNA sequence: TGTGCCAGCAGCCATGAGAAACAGGGTCATGGCTACACCTTC. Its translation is CASSHEKQGHGYTF.

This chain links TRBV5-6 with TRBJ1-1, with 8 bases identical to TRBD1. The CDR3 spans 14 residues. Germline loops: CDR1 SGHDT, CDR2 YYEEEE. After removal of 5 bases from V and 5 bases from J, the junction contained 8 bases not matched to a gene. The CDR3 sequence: CASRQGQGHTEAFF. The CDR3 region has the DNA TGTGCCAGCAGACAAGGACAGGGACATACTGAAGCTTTCTTT.

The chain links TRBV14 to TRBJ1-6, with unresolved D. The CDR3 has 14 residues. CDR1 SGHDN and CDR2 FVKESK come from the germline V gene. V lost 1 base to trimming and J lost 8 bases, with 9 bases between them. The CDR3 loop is CASSQVRSDSPLHF. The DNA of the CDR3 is TGTGCCAGCAGCCAAGTGCGTTCTGATTCACCCCTCCACTTT. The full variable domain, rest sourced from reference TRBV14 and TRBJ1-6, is EAGVTQFPSHSVIEKGQTVTLRCDPISGHDNLYWYRRVMGKEIKFLLHFVKESKQDESGMPNNRFLAERTGGTYSTLKVQPAELEDSGVYFCASSQVRSDSPLHFGNGTRLTVT.

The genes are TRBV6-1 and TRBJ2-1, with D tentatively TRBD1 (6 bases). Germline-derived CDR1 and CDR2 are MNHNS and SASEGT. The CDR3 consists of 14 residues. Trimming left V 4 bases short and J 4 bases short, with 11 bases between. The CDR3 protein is CASSGRQVYNEQFF. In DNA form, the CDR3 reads TGTGCCAGCAGTGGGAGACAGGTTTACAATGAGCAGTTCTTC.

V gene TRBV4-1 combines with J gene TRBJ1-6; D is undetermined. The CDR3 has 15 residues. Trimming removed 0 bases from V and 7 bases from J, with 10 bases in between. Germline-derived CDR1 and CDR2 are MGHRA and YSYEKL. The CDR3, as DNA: TGCGCCAGCAGCCAAGAATCCGGGTTGAATTCACCCCTCCACTTT. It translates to CASSQESGLNSPLHF.

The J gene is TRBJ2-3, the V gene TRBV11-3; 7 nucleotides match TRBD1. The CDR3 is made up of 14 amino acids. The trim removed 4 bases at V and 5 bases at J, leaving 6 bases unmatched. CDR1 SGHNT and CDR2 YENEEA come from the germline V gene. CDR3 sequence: CASSSKGAGDTQYF. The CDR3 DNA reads TGTGCCAGCAGCTCCAAGGGGGCGGGAGATACGCAGTATTTT.

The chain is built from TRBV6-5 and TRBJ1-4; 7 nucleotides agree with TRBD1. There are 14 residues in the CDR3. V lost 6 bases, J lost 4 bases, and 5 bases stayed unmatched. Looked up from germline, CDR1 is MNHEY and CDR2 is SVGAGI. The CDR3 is CASRQGQLNEKLFF. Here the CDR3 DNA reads TGTGCCAGCAGACAGGGACAGCTTAATGAAAAACTGTTTTTT.

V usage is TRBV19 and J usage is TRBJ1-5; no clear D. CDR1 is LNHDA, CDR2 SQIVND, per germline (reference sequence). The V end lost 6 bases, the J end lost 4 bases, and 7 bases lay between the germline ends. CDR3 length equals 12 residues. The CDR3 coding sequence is TGTGCCAGTAGCGAAACTAATCAGCCCCAGCATTTT. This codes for CASSETNQPQHF.

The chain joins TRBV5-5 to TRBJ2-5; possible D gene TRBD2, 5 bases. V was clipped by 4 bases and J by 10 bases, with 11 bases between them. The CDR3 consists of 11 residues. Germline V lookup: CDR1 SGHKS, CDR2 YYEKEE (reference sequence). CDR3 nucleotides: TGTGCCAGCAGCGAGGGAGTGGACCAGTACTTC. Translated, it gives CASSEGVDQYF.

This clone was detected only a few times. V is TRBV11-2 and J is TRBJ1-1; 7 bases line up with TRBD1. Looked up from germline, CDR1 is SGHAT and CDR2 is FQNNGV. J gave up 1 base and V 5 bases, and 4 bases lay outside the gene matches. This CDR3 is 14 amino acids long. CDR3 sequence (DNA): TGTGCCAGCAGCGGCCGGGACAGGAACACTGAAGCTTTCTTT. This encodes CASSGRDRNTEAFF.

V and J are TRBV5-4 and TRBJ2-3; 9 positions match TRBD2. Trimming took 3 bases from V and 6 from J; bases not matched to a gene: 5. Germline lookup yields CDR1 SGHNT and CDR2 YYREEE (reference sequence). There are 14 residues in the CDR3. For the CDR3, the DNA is TGTGCCAGCAGCTCCGGGACTAGCATCGATACGCAGTATTTT. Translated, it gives CASSSGTSIDTQYF.

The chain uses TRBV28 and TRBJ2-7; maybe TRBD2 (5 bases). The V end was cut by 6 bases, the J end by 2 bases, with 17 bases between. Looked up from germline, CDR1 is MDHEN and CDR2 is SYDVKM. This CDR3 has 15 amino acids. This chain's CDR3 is CASREQTPRAYEQYF. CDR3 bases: TGTGCCAGCAGAGAACAAACCCCGAGGGCCTACGAGCAGTACTTC.

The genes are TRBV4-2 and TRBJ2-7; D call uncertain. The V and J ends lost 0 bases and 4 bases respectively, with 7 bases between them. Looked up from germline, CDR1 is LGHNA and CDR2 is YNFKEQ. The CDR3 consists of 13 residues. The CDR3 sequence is CASSQEFRYEQYF. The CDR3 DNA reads TGTGCCAGCAGCCAAGAATTTCGGTACGAGCAGTACTTC.

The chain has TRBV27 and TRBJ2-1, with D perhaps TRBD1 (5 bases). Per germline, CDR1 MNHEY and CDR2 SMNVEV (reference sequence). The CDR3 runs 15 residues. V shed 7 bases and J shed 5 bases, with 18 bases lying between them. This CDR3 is CASTSLWGADNEQFF. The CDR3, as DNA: TGTGCCAGCACCAGTTTATGGGGCGCCGACAATGAGCAGTTCTTC.

The CDR3 reads CASSLDSVAEAFF. CDR3 bases: TGTGCCAGCAGCTTAGATTCCGTAGCTGAAGCTTTCTTT. This sequence joins TRBV11-3 and TRBJ1-1, with D unclear. Germline V lookup: CDR1 SGHNT, CDR2 YENEEA. V lost 0 bases and J lost 6, with 8 bases in between. CDR3 length: 13 amino acids.

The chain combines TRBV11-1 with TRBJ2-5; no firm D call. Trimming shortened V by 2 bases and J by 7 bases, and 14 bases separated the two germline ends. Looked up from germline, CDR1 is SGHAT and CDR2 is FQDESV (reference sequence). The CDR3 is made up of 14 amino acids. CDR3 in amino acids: CASSLTSPTGTQYF. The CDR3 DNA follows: TGTGCCAGCAGCTTAACGTCACCTACTGGGACCCAGTACTTC. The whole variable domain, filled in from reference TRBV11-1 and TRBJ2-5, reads EAEVAQSPRYKITEKSQAVAFWCDPISGHATLYWYRQILGQGPELLVQFQDESVVDDSQLPKDRFSAERLKGVDSTLKIQPAELGDSAMYLCASSLTSPTGTQYFGPGTRLLVL.